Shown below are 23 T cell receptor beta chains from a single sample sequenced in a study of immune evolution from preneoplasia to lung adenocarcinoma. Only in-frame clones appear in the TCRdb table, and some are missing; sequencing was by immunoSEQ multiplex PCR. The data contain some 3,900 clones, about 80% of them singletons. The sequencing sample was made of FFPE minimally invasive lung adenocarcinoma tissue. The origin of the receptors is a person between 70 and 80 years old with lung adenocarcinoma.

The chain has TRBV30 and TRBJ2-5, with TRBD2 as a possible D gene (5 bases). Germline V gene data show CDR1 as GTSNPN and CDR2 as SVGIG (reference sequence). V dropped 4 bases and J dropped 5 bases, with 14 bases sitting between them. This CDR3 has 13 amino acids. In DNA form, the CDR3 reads TGTGCCTGGACTGAGCCGGGCGGGGAGACCCAGTACTTC. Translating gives CAWTEPGGETQYF. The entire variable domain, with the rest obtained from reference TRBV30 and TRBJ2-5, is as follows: SQTIHQWPATLVQPVGSPLSLECTVEGTSNPNLYWYRQAAGRGLQLLFYSVGIGQISSEVPQNLSASRPQDRQFILSSKKLLLSDSGFYLCAWTEPGGETQYFGPGTRLLVL.

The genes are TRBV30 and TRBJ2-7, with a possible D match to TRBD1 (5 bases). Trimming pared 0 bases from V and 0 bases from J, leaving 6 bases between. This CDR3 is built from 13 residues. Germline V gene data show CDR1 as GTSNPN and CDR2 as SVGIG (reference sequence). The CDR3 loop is CAWSVDSSYEQYF. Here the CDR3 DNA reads TGTGCCTGGAGTGTAGACAGCTCCTACGAGCAGTACTTC.

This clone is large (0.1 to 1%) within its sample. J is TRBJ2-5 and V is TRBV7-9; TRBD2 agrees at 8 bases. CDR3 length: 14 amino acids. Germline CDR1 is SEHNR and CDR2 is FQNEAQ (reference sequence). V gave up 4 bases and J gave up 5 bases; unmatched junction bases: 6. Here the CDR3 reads CASSSREGRETQYF. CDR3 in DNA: TGTGCCAGCAGCTCTCGGGAGGGTAGGGAGACCCAGTACTTC.

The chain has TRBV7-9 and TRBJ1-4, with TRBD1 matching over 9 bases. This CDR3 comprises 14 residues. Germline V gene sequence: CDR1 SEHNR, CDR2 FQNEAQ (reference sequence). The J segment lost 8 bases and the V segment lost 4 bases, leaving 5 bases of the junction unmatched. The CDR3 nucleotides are TGTGCCAGCAGCTGGGGACAGGGAGGGGAAAAACTGTTTTTT. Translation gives CASSWGQGGEKLFF.

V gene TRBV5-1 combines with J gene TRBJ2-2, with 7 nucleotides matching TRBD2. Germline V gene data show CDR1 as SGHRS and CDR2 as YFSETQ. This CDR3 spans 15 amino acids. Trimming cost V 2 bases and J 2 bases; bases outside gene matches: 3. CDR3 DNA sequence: TGCGCCAGCAGCTTAGGACTAGTAAACACCGGGGAGCTGTTTTTT. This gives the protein CASSLGLVNTGELFF.

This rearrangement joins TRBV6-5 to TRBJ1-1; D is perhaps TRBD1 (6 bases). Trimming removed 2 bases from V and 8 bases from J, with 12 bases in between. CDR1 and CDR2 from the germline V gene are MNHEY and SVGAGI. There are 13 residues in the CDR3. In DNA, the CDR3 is TGTGCCAGCAGTTACGGGGGGGGGCCAGAAGCTTTCTTT. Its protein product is CASSYGGGPEAFF.

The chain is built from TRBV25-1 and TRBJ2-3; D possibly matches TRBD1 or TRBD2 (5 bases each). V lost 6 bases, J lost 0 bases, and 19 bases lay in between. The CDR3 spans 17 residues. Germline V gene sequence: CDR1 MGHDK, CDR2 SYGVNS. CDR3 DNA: TGTGCCAGCAGCGAAATAGAGAAAGAGGGGAGCACAGATACGCAGTATTTT. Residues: CASSEIEKEGSTDTQYF. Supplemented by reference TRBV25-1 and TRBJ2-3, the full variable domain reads EADIYQTPRYLVIGTGKKITLECSQTMGHDKMYWYQQDPGMELHLIHYSYGVNSTEKGDLSSESTVSRIRTEHFPLTLESARPSHTSQYLCASSEIEKEGSTDTQYFGPGTRLTVL.

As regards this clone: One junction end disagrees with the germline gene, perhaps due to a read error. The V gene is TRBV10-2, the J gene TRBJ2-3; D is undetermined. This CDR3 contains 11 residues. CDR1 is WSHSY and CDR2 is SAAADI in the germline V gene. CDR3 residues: CASSQSDTQYF. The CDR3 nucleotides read TGCGCCAGCAGTCAGTCAGATACGCAGTATTTT.

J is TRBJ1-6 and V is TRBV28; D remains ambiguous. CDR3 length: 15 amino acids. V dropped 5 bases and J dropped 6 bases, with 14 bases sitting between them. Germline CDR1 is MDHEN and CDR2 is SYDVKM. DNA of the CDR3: TGTGCCAGCAGTATAAGATTGGCCGCTAATTCACCCCTCCACTTT. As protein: CASSIRLAANSPLHF.

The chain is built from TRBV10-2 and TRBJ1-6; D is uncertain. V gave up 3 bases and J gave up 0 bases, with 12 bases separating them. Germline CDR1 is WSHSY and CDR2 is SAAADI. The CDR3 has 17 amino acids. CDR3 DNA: TGCGCCAGCAGTGACAGGCCTTCGAGCTCCTATAATTCACCCCTCCACTTT. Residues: CASSDRPSSSYNSPLHF.

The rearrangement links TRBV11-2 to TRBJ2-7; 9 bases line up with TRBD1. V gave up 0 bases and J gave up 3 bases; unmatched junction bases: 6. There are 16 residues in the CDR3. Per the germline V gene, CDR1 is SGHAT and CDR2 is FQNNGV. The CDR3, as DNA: TGTGCCAGCAGCTTAGAGGTGGACAGGGGTATCTACGAGCAGTACTTC. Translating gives CASSLEVDRGIYEQYF.

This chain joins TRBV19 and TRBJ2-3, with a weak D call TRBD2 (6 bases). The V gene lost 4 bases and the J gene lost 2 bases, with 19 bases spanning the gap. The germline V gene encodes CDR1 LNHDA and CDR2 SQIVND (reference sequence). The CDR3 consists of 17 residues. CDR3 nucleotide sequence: TGTGCCAGTAGTACCTCTTACGCGGGAAGAACCACAGATACGCAGTATTTT. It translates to CASSTSYAGRTTDTQYF.

The CDR3 sequence is CAISGSYNEQFF. In DNA, the CDR3 is TGTGCCATCAGCGGGAGCTACAATGAGCAGTTCTTC. The chain joins TRBV10-3 to TRBJ2-1; perhaps TRBD2 as D (6 bases). The CDR3 spans 12 residues. V dropped 6 bases and J dropped 3 bases, with 6 bases sitting between them. Germline lookup yields CDR1 ENHRY and CDR2 SYGVKD.

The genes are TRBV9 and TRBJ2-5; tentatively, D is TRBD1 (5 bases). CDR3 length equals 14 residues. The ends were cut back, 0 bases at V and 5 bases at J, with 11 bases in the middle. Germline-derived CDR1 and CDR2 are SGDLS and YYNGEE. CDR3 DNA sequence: TGTGCCAGCAGCGTAGGTCAGGGTGGGGAGACCCAGTACTTC. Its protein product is CASSVGQGGETQYF.

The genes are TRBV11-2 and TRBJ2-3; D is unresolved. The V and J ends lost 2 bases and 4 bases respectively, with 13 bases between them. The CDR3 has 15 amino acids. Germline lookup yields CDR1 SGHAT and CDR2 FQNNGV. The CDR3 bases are TGTGCCAGCAGCTTAATCGTAAAAAGTCCAGATACGCAGTATTTT. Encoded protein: CASSLIVKSPDTQYF.

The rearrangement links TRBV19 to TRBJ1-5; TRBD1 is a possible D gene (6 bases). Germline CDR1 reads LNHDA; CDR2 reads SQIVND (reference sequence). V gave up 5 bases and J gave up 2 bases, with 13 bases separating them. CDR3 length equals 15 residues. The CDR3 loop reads CASSPMGGCNQPQHF. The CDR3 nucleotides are TGTGCCAGTAGTCCAATGGGGGGCTGCAATCAGCCCCAGCATTTT.

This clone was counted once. In DNA, the CDR3 is TGTGCCAGCGGACAGGGGGGCACCGGGGAGCTGTTTTTT. Its protein is CASGQGGTGELFF. The J gene is TRBJ2-2, the V gene TRBV18; 10 nucleotides match TRBD1. The V segment lost 8 bases and the J segment 4 bases; nucleotides outside the gene matches: 1. The CDR3 runs to 13 residues. Germline lookup yields CDR1 KGHSH and CDR2 LQKENI. Looking up the rest from reference TRBV18 and TRBJ2-2 gives the full variable domain: NAGVMQNPRHLVRRRGQEARLRCSPMKGHSHVYWYRQLPEEGLKFMVYLQKENIIDESGMPKERFSAEFPKEGPSILRIQQVVRGDSAAYFCASGQGGTGELFFGEGSRLTVL.

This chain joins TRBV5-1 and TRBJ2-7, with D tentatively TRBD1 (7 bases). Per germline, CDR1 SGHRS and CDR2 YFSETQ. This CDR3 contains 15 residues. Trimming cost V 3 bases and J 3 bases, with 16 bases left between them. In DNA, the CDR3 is TGCGCCAGCAGCTACGACAGGGCGCGGGACTACGAGCAGTACTTC. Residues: CASSYDRARDYEQYF. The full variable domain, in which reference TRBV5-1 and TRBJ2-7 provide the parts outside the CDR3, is KAGVTQTPRYLIKTRGQQVTLSCSPISGHRSVSWYQQTPGQGLQFLFEYFSETQRNKGNFPGRFSGRQFSNSRSEMNVSTLELGDSALYLCASSYDRARDYEQYFGPGTRLTVT.

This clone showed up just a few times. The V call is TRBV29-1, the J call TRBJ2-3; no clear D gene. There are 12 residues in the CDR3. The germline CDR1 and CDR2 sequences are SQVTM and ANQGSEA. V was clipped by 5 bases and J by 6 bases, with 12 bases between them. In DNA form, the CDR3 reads TGCAGCGTTTCGGCTAGTATGGATACGCAGTATTTT. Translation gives CSVSASMDTQYF.

CDR3 amino acids: CASSQYNSGNTIYF. The DNA of the CDR3 is TGTGCCAGCAGCCAGTACAACTCTGGAAACACCATATATTTT. This chain connects TRBV14 to TRBJ1-3; D is unresolved. The germline CDR1 and CDR2 sequences are SGHDN and FVKESK. CDR3 length equals 14 residues. Trimming took off 3 bases at V and 0 bases at J, with 6 bases between the two ends.

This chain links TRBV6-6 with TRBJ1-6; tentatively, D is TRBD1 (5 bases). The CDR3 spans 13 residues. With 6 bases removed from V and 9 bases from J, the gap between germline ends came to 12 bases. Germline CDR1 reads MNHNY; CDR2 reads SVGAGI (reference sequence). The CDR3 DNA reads TGTGCCAGCAGGCAAGACAGCTTTTCACCCCTCCACTTT. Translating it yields CASRQDSFSPLHF.

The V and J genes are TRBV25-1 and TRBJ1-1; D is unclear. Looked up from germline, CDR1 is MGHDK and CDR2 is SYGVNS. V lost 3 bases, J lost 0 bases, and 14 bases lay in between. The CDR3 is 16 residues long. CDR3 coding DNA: TGTGCCAGCAGTGACCGCCCTAGAGGTTTGAACACTGAAGCTTTCTTT. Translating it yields CASSDRPRGLNTEAFF.

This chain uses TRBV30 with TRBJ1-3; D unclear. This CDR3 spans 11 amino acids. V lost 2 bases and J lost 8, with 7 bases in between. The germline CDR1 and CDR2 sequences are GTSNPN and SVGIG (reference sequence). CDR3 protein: CAWSWWDTIYF. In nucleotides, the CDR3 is TGTGCCTGGAGTTGGTGGGACACCATATATTTT.